This T cell receptor beta chain was captured in a study of T cell responses to AZD1222 COVID-19 vaccine. The method was immunoSEQ multiplex PCR; TCRdb's version includes in-frame clones alone and lacks a portion of them. Of tens of thousands of clones in the sample, 70% to 90% were seen once. The germline gives CDR1 ENHRY, CDR2 SYGVKD. The CDR3 spans 15 residues. V dropped 3 bases and J dropped 0 bases, with 9 bases sitting between them. The clonotype was recovered from an adult who received the AZD1222 COVID-19 vaccine. The input for sequencing was peripheral blood, taken 28 days after the second AZD1222 dose. This chain uses TRBV10-3 with TRBJ1-5; D is possibly TRBD1 (5 bases). CDR3 nucleotide sequence: TGTGCCATCAGTGACCGGGACGGTAGCAATCAGCCCCAGCATTTT. This gives the protein CAISDRDGSNQPQHF.